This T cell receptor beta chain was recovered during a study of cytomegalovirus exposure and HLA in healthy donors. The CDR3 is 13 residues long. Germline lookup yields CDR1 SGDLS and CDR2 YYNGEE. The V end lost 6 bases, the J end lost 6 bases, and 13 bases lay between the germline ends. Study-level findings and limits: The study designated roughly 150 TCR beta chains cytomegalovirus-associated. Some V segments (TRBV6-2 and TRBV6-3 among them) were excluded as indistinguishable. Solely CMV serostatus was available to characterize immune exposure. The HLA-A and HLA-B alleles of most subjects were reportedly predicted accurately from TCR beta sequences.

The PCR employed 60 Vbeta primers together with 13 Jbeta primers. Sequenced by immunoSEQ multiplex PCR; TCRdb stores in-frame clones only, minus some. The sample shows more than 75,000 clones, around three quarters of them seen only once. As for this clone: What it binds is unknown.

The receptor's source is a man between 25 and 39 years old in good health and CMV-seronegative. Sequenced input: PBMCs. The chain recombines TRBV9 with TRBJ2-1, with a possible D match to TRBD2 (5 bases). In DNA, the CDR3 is TGTGCCAGCAACCCCTCTGGGAGCAATGAGCAGTTCTTC. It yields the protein CASNPSGSNEQFF.